This T cell receptor (beta chain) was retrieved from a study of blood T cell repertoires in COVID-19. Study-wide context: The United States, Italy and Spain provided the acute and convalescent COVID-19 samples. T cells, B-cell-depleted T cells, or PBMCs supplied cDNA or gDNA.

Under the authors' procedure: Estimated nucleated cell counts came from reference gene primer amplification. Here immunoSEQ multiplex PCR was the method, and the copy in TCRdb shows in-frame clones only, minus some. V, J and clone size were drawn from that table, and D and trimming were deduced from the DNA. The sample lists tens of thousands of clones, 90% seen once, with approximately 0.56% in the top ten. CDR3 length equals 18 residues. V gave up 5 bases and J gave up 0 bases; unmatched junction bases: 12. The germline V gene has CDR1 MNHNY and CDR2 SVGAGI (reference sequence). This chain links TRBV6-6 with TRBJ2-3; 9 nucleotides agree with TRBD2. The sample was peripheral blood. This TCR was sampled from a man in his fifties with COVID-19, enrolled during active disease. For the CDR3, the DNA is TGTGCCAGCAGTCAACAACCCTTAGCGGGAGCGAGCACAGATACGCAGTATTTT. Translated: CASSQQPLAGASTDTQYF.